A single sample is the source of the 20 T cell receptor beta chains below, sequenced in a study of response to subunit inactivated influenza vaccine. TCRdb processed the RT-PCR reads anew with MiXCR; each CDR3 protein has one entry. Here the sample spans 150,000 to 200,000 distinct CDR3 sequences, approximately 8.7% being singletons. Sequenced material: non-naive T cells sorted from PBMCs, taken on the day of vaccination. The receptors stem from a man aged 50 to 60 who received an inactivated influenza vaccine.

The CDR3 region is CSARGQEIIQNTEAFF. The CDR3 DNA reads as TGCAGTGCTAGGGGACAGGAGATAATCCAGAACACTGAAGCTTTCTTT. J is TRBJ1-1 and V is TRBV20-1; 8 nucleotides agree with TRBD1. The germline gives CDR1 DFQATT, CDR2 SNEGSKA (reference sequence). The CDR3 is 16 amino acids. The V gene end was trimmed by 3 bases and the J gene end by 1 base; junction bases not matched to a gene: 10.

This clonotype was seen more than once but under ten times. V gene TRBV6-2 or TRBV6-3 combines with J gene TRBJ2-1; TRBD2 agrees at 8 bases. The V gene's germline CDR1 is MNHEY and CDR2 SVGEGT. V was pared by 6 bases and J by 2 bases, with 6 bases of the junction left unmatched. The CDR3 is 15 amino acids. The CDR3 loop is CASSPFGGAYNEQFF. The CDR3, as DNA: TGTGCCAGCAGCCCTTTCGGGGGGGCCTACAATGAGCAGTTCTTC.

The chain links TRBV7-3 to TRBJ2-3; a possible D gene is TRBD2 (6 bases). V was shortened by 1 base and J by 2 bases, with 10 bases between the two germline ends. The CDR3 runs to 15 residues. Germline V CDR1 and CDR2: SGHTA, FQGTGA. For the CDR3, the DNA is TGTGCCAGCAGCTTAAGACTAGGGCCCACAGATACGCAGTATTTT. Encoded protein: CASSLRLGPTDTQYF.

This clonotype was recorded at least ten times. V gene TRBV2 combines with J gene TRBJ2-5; D is perhaps TRBD1 (6 bases). From germline, CDR1 is SNHLY and CDR2 FYNNEI. This CDR3 has 13 amino acids. V was trimmed by 4 bases and J by 3 bases, leaving 9 bases between them. Written as DNA, the CDR3 is TGTGCCAGCAGTGGGGCAGGGGAAGAGACCCAGTACTTC. Translating it yields CASSGAGEETQYF.

This clonotype has ten or more counts. The chain links TRBV5-5 to TRBJ2-1; a weak D match, TRBD1 (6 bases). V lost 4 bases and J 5 bases, leaving 16 bases between the germline ends. This CDR3 has 15 amino acids. CDR1 and CDR2 (germline): SGHKS, YYEKEE (reference sequence). The CDR3 sequence: CASSLTGHRDNEQFF. The DNA for the CDR3 is TGTGCCAGCAGCCTCACGGGACACCGTGACAATGAGCAGTTCTTC.

There are many counts of this clonotype. The rearrangement links TRBV18 to TRBJ2-5; no firm D call. Germline CDR1 reads KGHSH; CDR2 reads LQKENI. Trimming pared 8 bases from V and 1 base from J, leaving 8 bases between. The CDR3 has 12 amino acids. The CDR3 spells CASSPRQETQYF. In nucleotides, the CDR3 is TGTGCCAGCAGCCCCCGCCAAGAGACCCAGTACTTC.

This clonotype was seen repeatedly, ten times or more. The chain uses TRBV2 and TRBJ1-2, with a tentative D call TRBD1 (6 bases). The CDR3 has 15 residues. Trimming removed 2 bases at V and 7 bases at J, with 17 bases between. Germline V lookup: CDR1 SNHLY, CDR2 FYNNEI. The chain's CDR3 is CASSETGQSPLGYTF. CDR3 in DNA: TGTGCCAGCAGTGAAACAGGACAGTCCCCTCTTGGCTACACCTTC.

This clonotype was counted at least ten times. The J gene is TRBJ2-1, the V gene TRBV2; 7 bases agree with TRBD1. The CDR3 spans 13 residues. The J segment lost 8 bases and the V segment lost 6 bases, leaving 7 bases of the junction unmatched. The V gene's germline CDR1 is SNHLY and CDR2 FYNNEI. CDR3 bases: TGTGCCAGCAGAGACACAGGGGTCCATGAGCAGTTCTTC. Translated: CASRDTGVHEQFF.

This chain uses TRBV29-1 with TRBJ2-7; 16 nucleotides match TRBD2. With 3 bases clipped from V and 4 bases from J, the junction kept 6 bases outside the gene matches. Germline-derived CDR1 and CDR2 are SQVTM and ANQGSEA. This CDR3 contains 16 residues. In DNA, the CDR3 is TGCAGCGTTGAGACGGGACTAGCGGGAGGGCCGTACGAGCAGTACTTC. Protein: CSVETGLAGGPYEQYF.

The chain couples TRBV20-1 to TRBJ2-3, with 7 positions matching TRBD1. V trimming: 6 bases; J trimming: 0 bases; junction bases outside the gene matches: 6. Germline V lookup: CDR1 DFQATT, CDR2 SNEGSKA (reference sequence). This CDR3 region has 14 residues. The CDR3 DNA sequence: TGCAGTGCCCAAAGACAGGGCAGCACAGATACGCAGTATTTT. The encoded protein is CSAQRQGSTDTQYF.

The genes are TRBV12-3 or TRBV12-4 and TRBJ1-2, with 8 positions matching TRBD1. Trimming at V came to 5 bases and at J to 3 bases, leaving 8 bases not matched to a gene. This CDR3 comprises 15 residues. The CDR3 is CASSEQGAEDYGYTF. The CDR3 nucleotides read TGTGCCAGCAGTGAGCAGGGGGCGGAGGACTATGGCTACACCTTC.

This clonotype was seen repeatedly, ten times or more. V and J are TRBV28 and TRBJ1-6; TRBD1 is a possible D gene (5 bases). The V end was cut by 7 bases, the J end by 5 bases, with 15 bases between. This CDR3 comprises 15 residues. In germline, CDR1 is MDHEN, CDR2 SYDVKM. In DNA, the CDR3 is TGTGCCAGCACCCCATCTCCGGGACATAATTCACCCCTCCACTTT. Its translation is CASTPSPGHNSPLHF.

In its sample, this clonotype was seen many times. The chain links TRBV5-1 to TRBJ1-6, with 9 bases lining up with TRBD1. This CDR3 contains 15 residues. J was trimmed by 9 bases and V by 4 bases; bases with no gene match: 8. Germline V gene data show CDR1 as SGHRS and CDR2 as YFSETQ. The CDR3 DNA reads as TGCGCCAGCAGCCGGACAGGGGTTAGTGGTTCACCCCTCCACTTT. It encodes CASSRTGVSGSPLHF.

This clonotype was counted many times. The CDR3 sequence: CASSPQGQGELFF. The CDR3 bases are TGTGCCAGCTCACCACAGGGACAGGGGGAGCTGTTTTTT. The chain links TRBV18 to TRBJ2-2; 7 nucleotides align to TRBD1. V lost 1 base to trimming and J lost 8 bases; unmatched junction nucleotides: 1. CDR1 is KGHSH and CDR2 is LQKENI in the germline V gene. The CDR3 is 13 amino acids.

In its sample, this clonotype was seen a few times. The V gene is TRBV2, the J gene TRBJ2-3; 9 nucleotides line up with TRBD1. The CDR3 contains 17 residues. CDR1 and CDR2 from the germline V gene are SNHLY and FYNNEI. V lost 3 bases to trimming and J lost 3 bases; unmatched junction nucleotides: 10. The CDR3 sequence: CASSDIKGTGFTDTQYF. The CDR3 DNA is TGTGCCAGCAGTGATATTAAGGGGACAGGGTTTACAGATACGCAGTATTTT.

This clonotype was detected only a few times. J is TRBJ2-3 and V is TRBV3-1; perhaps TRBD2 as D (7 bases). The CDR3 is 16 residues long. Germline V gene lookup returns CDR1 LGHDT and CDR2 YNNKEL (reference sequence). V shed 5 bases and J shed 1 base, with 16 bases lying between them. CDR3 residues: CASSGSGAGGTDTQYF. The CDR3 DNA reads TGTGCCAGCAGCGGATCAGGGGCGGGGGGCACAGATACGCAGTATTTT.

This clonotype was seen a few times. This chain connects TRBV5-1 to TRBJ2-2; 9 nucleotides line up with TRBD2. The CDR3 has 16 residues. Germline trimming cut 0 bases from V and 1 base from J; bases unmatched to any gene: 1. Germline values: CDR1 SGHRS, CDR2 YFSETQ. The CDR3 here is CASSLGLAVNTGELFF. The DNA of the CDR3 is TGCGCCAGCAGCTTGGGACTAGCGGTGAACACCGGGGAGCTGTTTTTT.

This clonotype was observed a few times. V and J are TRBV6-5 and TRBJ2-5; 9 positions agree with TRBD1. In germline, CDR1 is MNHEY, CDR2 SVGAGI. V gave up 8 bases and J gave up 5 bases; unmatched junction bases: 3. The CDR3 spans 12 residues. The CDR3 DNA follows: TGTGCCAGCGTTGGACAGGGGGAGACCCAGTACTTC. Its protein is CASVGQGETQYF.

This clonotype occurred many times. The V call is TRBV5-1, the J call TRBJ2-7; 8 bases agree with TRBD1. The J segment lost 2 bases and the V segment lost 2 bases, leaving 6 bases of the junction unmatched. The CDR3 contains 15 residues. Germline loops: CDR1 SGHRS, CDR2 YFSETQ. In DNA, the CDR3 is TGCGCCAGCAGCTTAAAGGACAGGGAACCCTACGAGCAGTACTTC. Amino acids: CASSLKDREPYEQYF.

This clonotype was counted at least ten times. The chain carries TRBV7-2 and TRBJ2-3; 7 bases are a match to TRBD2. The CDR3 is 14 residues long. J lost 5 bases, V lost 5 bases, and 7 bases had no gene match. Germline CDR1 and CDR2: SGHTA and FQGNSA. CDR3 nucleotide sequence: TGTGCCAGCAGCATAAGCGGGGTGGTAGATACGCAGTATTTT. Translation: CASSISGVVDTQYF.